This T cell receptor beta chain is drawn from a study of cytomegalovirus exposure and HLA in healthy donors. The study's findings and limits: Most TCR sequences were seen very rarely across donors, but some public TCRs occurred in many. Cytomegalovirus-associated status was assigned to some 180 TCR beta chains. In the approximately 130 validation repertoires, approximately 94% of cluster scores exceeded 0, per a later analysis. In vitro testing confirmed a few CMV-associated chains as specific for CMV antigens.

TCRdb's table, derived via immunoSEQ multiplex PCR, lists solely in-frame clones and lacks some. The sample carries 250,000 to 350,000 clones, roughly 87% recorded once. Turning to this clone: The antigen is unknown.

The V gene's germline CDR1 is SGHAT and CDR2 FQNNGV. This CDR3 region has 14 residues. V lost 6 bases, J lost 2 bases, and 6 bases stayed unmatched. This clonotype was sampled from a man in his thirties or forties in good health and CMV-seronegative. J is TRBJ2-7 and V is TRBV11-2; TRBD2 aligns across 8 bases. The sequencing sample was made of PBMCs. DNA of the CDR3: TGTGCCAGCAGGCTGAGCGGGGGCGCCTACGAGCAGTACTTC. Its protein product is CASRLSGGAYEQYF.